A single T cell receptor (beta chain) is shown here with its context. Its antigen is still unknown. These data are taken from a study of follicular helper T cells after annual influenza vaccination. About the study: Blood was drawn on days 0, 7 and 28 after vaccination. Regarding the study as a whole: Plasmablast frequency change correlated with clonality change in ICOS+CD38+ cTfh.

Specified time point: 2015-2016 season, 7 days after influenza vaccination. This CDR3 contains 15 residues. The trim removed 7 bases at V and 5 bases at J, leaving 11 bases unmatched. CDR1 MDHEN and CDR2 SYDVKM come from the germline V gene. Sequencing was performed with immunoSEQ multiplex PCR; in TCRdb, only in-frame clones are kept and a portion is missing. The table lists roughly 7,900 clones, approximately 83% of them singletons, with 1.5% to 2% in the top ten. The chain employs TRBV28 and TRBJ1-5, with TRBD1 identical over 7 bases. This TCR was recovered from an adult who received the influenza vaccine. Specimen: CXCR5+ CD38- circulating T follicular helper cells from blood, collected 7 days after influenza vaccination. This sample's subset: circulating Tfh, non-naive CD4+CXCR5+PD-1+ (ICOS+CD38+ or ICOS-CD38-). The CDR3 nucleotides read TGTGCCAGCACCCCCGGGGGGACAGCAGATCAGCCCCAGCATTTT. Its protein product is CASTPGGTADQPQHF.